What follows describes a single T cell receptor beta chain. The sample is drawn from a study of shared clonotypes between healthy human individuals. For the study at large: Three plates each covered CD4 naive and memory; CD8 naive two, CD8 memory one.

The method was immunoSEQ multiplex PCR; TCRdb's version includes in-frame clones alone and lacks a portion of them. The data contain about 2,500,000 clones, 85% to 95% of them seen just once; the ten biggest clones take up roughly 0.13%. The sample comprised naive CD4+ T cells sorted from blood. Subset described: CD45RA+ positively selected. This clonotype originated in a man aged 18 to 30 in good health.

The CDR3 sequence is CASSDGLGGNFYNEQFF. The CDR3 DNA is TGCGCCAGCAGCGACGGCCTAGGAGGGAACTTCTACAATGAGCAGTTCTTC. The V call is TRBV5-1, the J call TRBJ2-1, with D perhaps matching TRBD2 (6 bases). Trimming stripped 4 bases from V and 3 bases from J, with 20 bases between. CDR1 and CDR2 from the germline V gene are SGHRS and YFSETQ. This CDR3 is built from 17 residues.